This T cell receptor beta chain is from a study of cytomegalovirus exposure and HLA in healthy donors. Study-wide results and limits: Earlier analysis yielded a pattern in which most TCR beta V segments were productive about 87% or about 30% of the time.

PCR involved 60 Vbeta and 13 Jbeta primers. In the original workflow: A later analysis tallied 80 million to 100 million unique TCR beta chains, 9.5 million to 14 million of them shared. The method was immunoSEQ multiplex PCR; TCRdb's version includes in-frame clones alone and lacks a portion of them. The V and J calls and clone size come from that table; D and trimming were worked out from the DNA. The data contain roughly 150,000 clones, 80% of them singletons. Unmatched junction bases numbered 4, after V lost 3 bases and J lost 1 base. The CDR3 loop spans 16 amino acids. Germline V lookup: CDR1 KGHSH, CDR2 LQKENI. A word on this clone: Its specificity is not known.

The sample taken for sequencing was PBMCs. The chain couples TRBV18 to TRBJ2-1; 9 bases agree with TRBD2. The source is a middle-aged woman in good health and CMV-seronegative. The CDR3 DNA reads as TGTGCCAGCTCACCCACTAGCGGGCGATCCTACAATGAGCAGTTCTTC. This gives the protein CASSPTSGRSYNEQFF.